A selection of T cell receptor beta chains follows, all from one sample in a study of PD-1 blockade in mismatch repair-deficient tumors. Assay used: immunoSEQ multiplex PCR; TCRdb lists only in-frame clones, some missing. The sample has roughly 130,000 clones, roughly 90% seen once. Sequenced here: peripheral blood, sampled almost 74 weeks after starting pembrolizumab. The receptors were gathered from an adult with mismatch repair-deficient cancer. Each CDR3 is given with its conserved first and last residue. Each record gives: V gene, J gene, CDR3 protein.

TRBV10-3	TRBJ2-3	CATQLAGWGTDTQYF
TRBV30	TRBJ1-2	CAWIARSHTGPGYTF
TRBV5-4	TRBJ1-4	CASSLGTGDEKLFF
TRBV4-3	TRBJ2-2	CASSHGTGGSGELFF
TRBV5-4	TRBJ2-3	CASSLPSSISTDTQYF
TRBV4-1	TRBJ2-5	CASSQVKAEGVETQYF
TRBV2	TRBJ2-7	CASRGDTQRGYEQYF
TRBV21-1	TRBJ2-7	CASSNGDNLYSYEQYF
TRBV5-1	TRBJ2-7	CASSPSWGYEQYF
TRBV7-5	TRBJ2-3	CVRSRPSPGLAGKDTQYF
TRBV6-5	TRBJ2-7	CASRDSYEQYF
TRBV4-3	TRBJ1-1	CASSQGVNTEAFF
TRBV5-1	TRBJ2-3	CASSLDLYTDTQYF
TRBV10-3	TRBJ1-2	CAISETQGKGYTF
TRBV27	TRBJ2-7	CASSSAYPGLADSYEQYF
TRBV19	TRBJ2-2	CASSLPGQGAGELFF
TRBV5-6	TRBJ1-3	CASSSSGVLNTIYF
TRBV5-8	TRBJ2-7	CASSLSPYEQYF
TRBV5-5	TRBJ2-7	CASSLRRGPLGEQYF
TRBV30	TRBJ2-1	CAWGLTGYNEQFF
TRBV29-1	.	CSVGGDGPYEQYF
TRBV13	TRBJ2-5	CASSAGGSGQETQYF
TRBV10-2	TRBJ2-5	CASSESHSGLQETQYF
TRBV5-1	TRBJ1-3	CASSFDRGNTIYF
TRBV4-1	TRBJ2-7	CASSQDRTFGTAEQYF
TRBV6-1	TRBJ2-2	CASSANRGRQEFF
TRBV11-2	TRBJ2-5	CASSLAAGEETQYF
TRBV5-6	TRBJ2-5	CASSLVRGLETQYF
TRBV6-4	TRBJ2-3	CASSATGSTDTQYF
TRBV6-6	TRBJ2-1	CVLGEPDNEQFF
TRBV6-4	TRBJ2-2	CASSEGNTGELFF
TRBV9	TRBJ2-7	CASSVDSGDPYEQYF
TRBV6-5	TRBJ2-1	CASSWASGRGNEQFF
TRBV27	TRBJ2-6	CASTQGTSGANVLTF
TRBV28	TRBJ2-7	CASSPGGTSGIWYEQYF
TRBV5-5	TRBJ2-4	CASSLGAGIDIQYF
TRBV27	TRBJ2-1	CASSLSWTSGLSSYNEQFF
TRBV7-9	TRBJ1-1	CASSPGTLDTEAFF
TRBV11-3	TRBJ2-2	CASSPQGRGGDTGELFF
TRBV29-1	TRBJ1-1	CSVGRKNTEAFF
TRBV7-2	TRBJ1-2	CASSLVHRAGGYTF
TRBV28	TRBJ2-3	CASSKGADTQYF
TRBV29-1	TRBJ2-5	CSVESSQGDRETQYF
TRBV1	TRBJ2-5	CTSSQEFINGEKGQETQYF
TRBV6-1	TRBJ2-7	CASSDYRSIHYEQYF
TRBV10-2	TRBJ1-5	CASSDRQGGSNQPQHF
TRBV27	TRBJ2-7	CASRGTAYEQYF
TRBV7-9	TRBJ2-6	CASSPGGSGANVLTF
TRBV5-1	TRBJ2-5	CASSLDRGRGETQYF
TRBV27	TRBJ2-5	CASSFGTGSPQYF
TRBV27	TRBJ2-7	CASGESYEQYF
TRBV13	TRBJ2-3	CASSLGGLAGGTDTQYF
TRBV6-1	TRBJ2-7	CASSARESHYEQYF
TRBV7-2	TRBJ1-5	CASSLVRTANQPQHF
TRBV11-2	TRBJ2-6	CASSETLGVPGANVLTF
TRBV6-5	TRBJ2-3	CASSGDGEGTDTQYF
TRBV27	TRBJ1-1	CASSSTRGRNTEAFF
TRBV5-6	TRBJ2-7	CASSLDKGNEQYF
TRBV28	TRBJ2-6	CASKTAVNVLTF
TRBV15	TRBJ2-3	CATSSDRGWDTQYF